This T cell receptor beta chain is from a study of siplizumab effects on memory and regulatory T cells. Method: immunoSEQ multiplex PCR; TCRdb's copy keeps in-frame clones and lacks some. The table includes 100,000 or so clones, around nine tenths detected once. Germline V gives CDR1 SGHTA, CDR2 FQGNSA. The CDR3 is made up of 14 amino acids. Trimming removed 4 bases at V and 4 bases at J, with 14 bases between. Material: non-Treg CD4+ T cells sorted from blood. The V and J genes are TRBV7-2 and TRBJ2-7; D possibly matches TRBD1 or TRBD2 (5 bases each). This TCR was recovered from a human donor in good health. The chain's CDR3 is CASSSGTRGYEQYF. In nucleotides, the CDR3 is TGTGCCAGCAGCTCGGGGACCAGAGGATACGAGCAGTACTTC.